The T cell receptor beta chain described here comes from a study of blood T cells in healthy people across ages. The CDR3 contains 17 residues. Trimming removed 6 bases from V and 6 bases from J; junction bases left unmatched: 18. A second PCR, run for roughly 7 to 12 cycles, used a sample-barcoded 5' primer plus a J-beta primer mix. MiXCR, applied by TCRdb to the 5' RACE reads, yields one record per CDR3 protein. The sample includes 1.5 million to 2 million distinct CDR3 sequences, about 31% of them seen just once. The sample was blood. The receptor comes from a woman under 40 in good health. The chain employs TRBV12-3 or TRBV12-4 and TRBJ2-3, with TRBD2 matching over 7 bases. CDR3 amino acids: CASSPVGGRALFDTQYF. For the CDR3, the DNA is TGTGCCAGCAGCCCCGTGGGCGGGAGAGCCCTCTTTGATACGCAGTATTTT.